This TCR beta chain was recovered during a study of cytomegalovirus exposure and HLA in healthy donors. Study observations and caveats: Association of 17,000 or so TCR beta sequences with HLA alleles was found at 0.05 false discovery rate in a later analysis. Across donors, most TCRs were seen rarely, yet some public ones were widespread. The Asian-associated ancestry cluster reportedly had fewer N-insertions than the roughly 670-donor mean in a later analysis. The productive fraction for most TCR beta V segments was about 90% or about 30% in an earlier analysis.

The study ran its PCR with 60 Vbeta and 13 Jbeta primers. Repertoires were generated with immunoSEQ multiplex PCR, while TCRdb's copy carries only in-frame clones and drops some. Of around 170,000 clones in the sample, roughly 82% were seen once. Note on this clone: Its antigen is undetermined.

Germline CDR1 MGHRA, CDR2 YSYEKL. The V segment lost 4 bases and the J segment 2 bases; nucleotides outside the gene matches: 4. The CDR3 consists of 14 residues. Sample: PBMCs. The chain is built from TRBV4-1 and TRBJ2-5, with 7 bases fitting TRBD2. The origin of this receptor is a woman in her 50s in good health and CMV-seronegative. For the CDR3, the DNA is TGCGCCAGCAGCCCCCGGGACTATCAAGAGACCCAGTACTTC. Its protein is CASSPRDYQETQYF.